Listed below are T cell receptor beta chains from one sample, sequenced in a study of T cells in Graves' hyperthyroidism and ophthalmopathy. TCRdb processed the multiplex PCR reads anew with MiXCR; each CDR3 protein has one entry. The sample has 650,000 to 750,000 distinct CDR3 sequences; 14% are singletons. Material: blood. These receptor sequences come from a young woman with Graves' hyperthyroidism. The CDR3 runs from the conserved cysteine through the conserved F or W. The order of the fields is clone size, J gene, V gene, D gene, CDR3 DNA, CDR3 protein. D genes are given only for firm matches. Clone size is shown for a subset of rows, as once, few, many or a class of expanded clone.

-,TRBJ1-2,TRBV6-1,-,TGTGCCAGCAGTGACATGACAGACGAGACTAACTATGGCTACACCTTC,CASSDMTDETNYGYTF
many,TRBJ1-5,TRBV7-8,-,TGTGCCAGCAGCCGTGCGTGGGGCAGGGGAGGCAATCAGCCCCAGCATTTT,CASSRAWGRGGNQPQHF
-,TRBJ2-2,TRBV6-5,-,TGTGCCAGCAGTTACGAAGCCCAAGCCGGGGAGCTGTTTTTT,CASSYEAQAGELFF
-,TRBJ1-2,TRBV6-1,-,TGTGCCAGCTATGACCCTGGGGACTATGGCTACACCTTC,CASYDPGDYGYTF
-,TRBJ1-1,TRBV5-1,-,TGCGCCAGCAGCTTGGGGGGAGCCCCCCATTTCTTT,CASSLGGAPHFF
-,TRBJ2-7,TRBV10-3,-,TGTGCCATCAGTAAGACAGGTTACGAGCAGTACTTC,CAISKTGYEQYF
many,TRBJ2-3,TRBV5-6,TRBD2,TGTGCCAGCAGCGGAGCCGGGACTAGCGGCACAGATACGCAGTATTTT,CASSGAGTSGTDTQYF
many,TRBJ2-7,TRBV2,-,TGTGCCAGCAGTGAAACATTGGGGCAGTACTTC,CASSETLGQYF
few,TRBJ1-5,TRBV14,-,TGTGCCAGCAGCCAAGGGGGGGGTGGCACCCCACCGGGCAATCGGCCCCAGCATTTT,CASSQGGGGTPPGNRPQHF
-,TRBJ2-1,TRBV6-1,-,TGTGCCAGCAAGAGGAGAAGCTCCTACAATGAGCAGTTCTTC,CASKRRSSYNEQFF
many,TRBJ2-1,TRBV29-1,TRBD2,TGCAGCGTTAAGGGTTGGCGGGAGTACTCCTACAATGAGCAGTTCTTC,CSVKGWREYSYNEQFF
few,TRBJ1-2,TRBV20-1,TRBD1,TGCAGTGCTTACAGGGGGCTGGTCTATGGCTACACCTTC,CSAYRGLVYGYTF
many,TRBJ2-7,TRBV14,-,TGTGCCAGCAGCCAAGGGGTTTGGGAACACTACGAGCAGTACTTC,CASSQGVWEHYEQYF
many,TRBJ1-1,TRBV30,TRBD1,TGTGCCTGGAAACCGTATCGGACAGGGCCCACTGAAGCTTTCTTT,CAWKPYRTGPTEAFF
few,TRBJ2-2,TRBV20-1,TRBD1,TGCAGTGCTTCGACAGGGTTTTACACCGGGGAGCTGTTTTTT,CSASTGFYTGELFF
many,TRBJ1-5,TRBV2,-,TGTGCCAGCAGTCTCAAAGGACTTAGCAATCAGCCCCAGCATTTT,CASSLKGLSNQPQHF
few,TRBJ2-1,TRBV7-2,TRBD2,TGTGCCAGCAGCTTAACCGGGACTAGCGGCCTTAGGGAGCAGTTCTTC,CASSLTGTSGLREQFF
-,TRBJ2-1,TRBV27,-,TGTGCCAGCAGTCATCTTTGGCAGAGGGGGGGAGGGCTCTCCTACAATGAGCAGTTCTTC,CASSHLWQRGGGLSYNEQFF
once,TRBJ1-2,TRBV3-1,-,TGTGCCAGCAACCAAGATACAGGGTCGGCTGGCTACACCTTC,CASNQDTGSAGYTF
-,TRBJ2-1,TRBV15,-,TGTGCCACCAGCAGAGCGGATGAGCAGTTCTTC,CATSRADEQFF
many,TRBJ2-1,TRBV30,TRBD2,TGTGCCTGGAGTAGGGCTAGCGGGACCAATGAGCAGTTCTTC,CAWSRASGTNEQFF
-,TRBJ1-2,TRBV5-4,TRBD1,TGTGCCAGCAGCGAGGGACAGGGATTGATTGGCTACACCTTC,CASSEGQGLIGYTF
-,TRBJ2-7,TRBV12-3/TRBV12-4,-,TGTGCCAGCAGTCTAAGCTACGGCGAGCAGTACTTC,CASSLSYGEQYF
few,TRBJ2-7,TRBV28,TRBD2,TGTGCCAGCAGTCCCTCGACTAGCGGGGCCTACGAGCAGTACTTC,CASSPSTSGAYEQYF
-,TRBJ2-3,TRBV10-3,TRBD2,TGTGCCATATCCCTGTCTAGCGGGAGTGGAACAGATACGCAGTATTTT,CAISLSSGSGTDTQYF
many,TRBJ2-3,TRBV2,-,TGTGCCAGCAGGGAGTCCCTCACAGATACGCAGTATTTT,CASRESLTDTQYF
many,TRBJ1-2,TRBV5-8,TRBD1,TGTGCCAGCAGACCCACAATAGGGACAGGCGCGGCGTGGGTGGGCTACACCTTC,CASRPTIGTGAAWVGYTF
many,TRBJ1-1,TRBV20-1,TRBD1,TGCAGTGCTGGTCTACAGGGGTACACTGAAGCTTTCTTT,CSAGLQGYTEAFF
many,TRBJ1-4,TRBV30,TRBD1,TGTGCCTGGAGCCGGGACAGTGATGAAAAACTGTTTTTT,CAWSRDSDEKLFF
-,TRBJ2-1,TRBV20-1,TRBD2,TGCAGTACTAGTAGCGGGAGGGATTACAATGAGCAGTTCTTC,CSTSSGRDYNEQFF
few,TRBJ1-1,TRBV20-1,-,TGCAGTGTTGTGCGGGAGCCTGCTGATGCTGAAGCTTTCTTT,CSVVREPADAEAFF
many,TRBJ2-5,TRBV10-2,TRBD1,TGCGCCAGCAGTGAATCAAACAGGGGGACCGAGACCCAGTACTTC,CASSESNRGTETQYF
many,TRBJ2-5,TRBV13,-,TGTGCCAGCAGCTCTAAGGAGGGGAACGAGTACTTC,CASSSKEGNEYF
many,TRBJ2-1,TRBV20-1,-,TGCAGTGCTCCCCCCCGGGGGAGCTCCTACAATGAGCAGTTCTTC,CSAPPRGSSYNEQFF
many,TRBJ1-1,TRBV30,-,TGTGCCTGGAGTGTAACTGACTGGGTCACTGAAGCTTTCTTT,CAWSVTDWVTEAFF
-,TRBJ1-1,TRBV20-1,-,TGCAGTGCAGTGCGGGATAACACTGAAGCTTTCTTT,CSAVRDNTEAFF
-,TRBJ1-5,TRBV12-3/TRBV12-4,-,TGTGCCAGCAGTTTGACCTTTGGCAATCAGCCCCAGCATTTT,CASSLTFGNQPQHF
-,TRBJ1-3,TRBV29-1,-,TGCAGCGCTGAAGGTCACCAAAGCTCTGGAAACACCATATATTTT,CSAEGHQSSGNTIYF
many,TRBJ2-7,TRBV29-1,TRBD2,TGCAGCGTGACTAGCGGGAGTCCCTACGAGCAGTACTTC,CSVTSGSPYEQYF
many,TRBJ2-1,TRBV20-1,-,TGCAGTGCTAGAGATTATCAAGGGAAAGGGAATGAGCAGTTCTTC,CSARDYQGKGNEQFF
-,TRBJ2-3,TRBV5-8,-,TGTGCCAGCAGCTTGGAGCTGGGAGATACGCAGTATTTT,CASSLELGDTQYF
-,TRBJ1-2,TRBV12-3/TRBV12-4,-,TGTGCCAGCAGTTCCATCCATGGGTACACCTTC,CASSSIHGYTF
-,TRBJ2-1,TRBV24-1,-,TGTGCCACCGCCGAGGGGCTTATCGGGAATGAGCAGTTCTTC,CATAEGLIGNEQFF
many,TRBJ2-5,TRBV20-1,-,TGCAGTGCTGAGACAGGCCAAGAGACCCAGTACTTC,CSAETGQETQYF
-,TRBJ2-1,TRBV29-1,TRBD2,TGCAGCGTAAGGACTAGCGGGGGGAATGAGCAGTTCTTC,CSVRTSGGNEQFF
many,TRBJ1-2,TRBV7-3,-,TGTGCCAGCAGCCCGACGGATTCTAACTATGGCTACACCTTC,CASSPTDSNYGYTF
few,TRBJ2-2,TRBV19,TRBD2,TGTGCCAGTTGGACTAGCGGGAGATACACCGGGGAGCTGTTTTTT,CASWTSGRYTGELFF
-,TRBJ2-3,TRBV6-1,TRBD2,TGTGCCAGCAGTCAGACTAGCGGGACCTCTAAAAATACGCAGTATTTT,CASSQTSGTSKNTQYF
many,TRBJ2-7,TRBV3-1,-,TGTGCCAGCAGCCAAGAGTTCCAGGGGCCCCGGGGGGAGCAGTACTTC,CASSQEFQGPRGEQYF
many,TRBJ2-1,TRBV20-1,-,TGCAGTGCTCGGGAGACACAGCTCTCTGAGCAGTTCTTC,CSARETQLSEQFF